This T cell receptor (beta chain) was sequenced during a study of T cells in Graves' hyperthyroidism and ophthalmopathy. Regarding the study as a whole: Also found in blood were most expanded thyroid clonotypes above 0.001. A model built on 13 V-J features separated ophthalmopathy from stable hyperthyroidism.

RNA transcripts served as the template for amplifying TCR beta CDR3 regions. In the first-round RT-PCR of the TCR CDR3, the HTBI primer set was used. A single record per CDR3 protein comes from TCRdb applying MiXCR to the multiplex PCR reads. The table includes around 300,000 distinct CDR3 sequences, about 15% detected once. Hyperthyroidism was newly diagnosed in patients aged 18 to 65 (duration under 2 months). Trimming shortened V by 2 bases and J by 2 bases, and 4 bases separated the two germline ends. The CDR3 has 12 residues. Germline V gives CDR1 GTSNPN, CDR2 SVGIG (reference sequence). There are many counts of this clonotype. Its antigen is still unknown.

This chain connects TRBV30 to TRBJ1-3, with unresolved D. Sequencing used blood. The receptor's source is a woman in her thirties with Graves' hyperthyroidism. The CDR3 bases are TGTGCCTGGAGTAGCGCTGGAAACACCATATATTTT. This translates into CAWSSAGNTIYF.